The 10 T cell receptor beta chains below come from one sample, sequenced in a study of beta chain features in type 1 diabetes. The isolated RNA, all of it, was reverse transcribed, so expressed TCRB transcripts were what got sequenced. The data were produced by immunoSEQ multiplex PCR, yet TCRdb's version contains in-frame clones alone and is incomplete. The sample lists around 500,000 clones, around 28% occurring once. Sequencing was done on a sample of naive CD4+ T cells from blood. The receptors were gathered from a man younger than 30 in good health.

This clone was picked up a small number of times. The rearrangement joins TRBV29-1 to TRBJ2-1; 10 bases are a match to TRBD1. Germline V gene sequence: CDR1 SQVTM, CDR2 ANQGSEA. The CDR3 extends over 13 amino acids. The V segment lost 3 bases and the J segment 9 bases; nucleotides outside the gene matches: 5. DNA for the CDR3: TGCAGCGTTGACCGGGACAGGGGCGGTGAGCAGTTCTTC. As protein: CSVDRDRGGEQFF.

The gene calls are TRBV7-8 and TRBJ1-2; D remains ambiguous. Germline CDR1 is SGHVS and CDR2 is FQNEAQ. There are 12 residues in the CDR3. Trimming took off 6 bases at V and 1 base at J, with 6 bases between the two ends. For the CDR3, the DNA is TGTGCCAGCAGGCGGGATAACTATGGCTACACCTTC. Its translation: CASRRDNYGYTF.

This clone showed up just a few times. The chain recombines TRBV6-5 with TRBJ2-2, with D perhaps TRBD1 or TRBD2 (5 bases each). The CDR3 covers 14 residues. Germline lookup yields CDR1 MNHEY and CDR2 SVGAGI. Trimming stripped 5 bases from V and 5 bases from J, with 12 bases between. CDR3 protein: CASSPWGTTGELFF. In DNA, the CDR3 is TGTGCCAGCAGTCCCTGGGGGACGACCGGGGAGCTGTTTTTT.

V is TRBV30 and J is TRBJ2-2; D uncertain. Germline V gene data show CDR1 as GTSNPN and CDR2 as SVGIG (reference sequence). This CDR3 spans 14 amino acids. V lost 0 bases and J 7 bases, leaving 12 bases between the germline ends. The CDR3 DNA is TGTGCCTGGAGTGTTAGGAGAGGTCTCGGGGAGCTGTTTTTT. Translation gives CAWSVRRGLGELFF.

In its sample, this clone was seen a few times. The rearrangement links TRBV29-1 to TRBJ2-7; 8 positions agree with TRBD1. CDR1 and CDR2 (germline): SQVTM, ANQGSEA. The V and J ends lost 3 bases and 4 bases, in that order; junction bases with no gene match: 8. The CDR3 length is 14 residues. The CDR3 bases are TGCAGCGTTGATCCAGGGGGCGACCAATACGAGCAGTACTTC. This gives the protein CSVDPGGDQYEQYF.

The chain couples TRBV4-3 to TRBJ1-5, with a possible D match to TRBD1 (6 bases). V was clipped by 0 bases and J by 2 bases, with 8 bases between them. This CDR3 contains 15 residues. Germline CDR1 is LGHNA and CDR2 is YSLEER. Here the CDR3 DNA reads TGCGCCAGCAGCCAAGATGCAGGGGGCAATCAGCCCCAGCATTTT. This codes for CASSQDAGGNQPQHF.

This clone was seen more than once but under ten times. CDR3 sequence: CASSWTSGRYEQYF. The CDR3 DNA sequence: TGTGCCAGCAGCTGGACTAGCGGACGCTACGAGCAGTACTTC. V usage is TRBV2 and J usage is TRBJ2-7; 10 nucleotides agree with TRBD2. The CDR3 covers 14 residues. The germline V gene encodes CDR1 SNHLY and CDR2 FYNNEI. The J segment lost 3 bases and the V segment lost 6 bases, leaving 5 bases of the junction unmatched.

The sample holds a few counts of this clone. The genes are TRBV5-1 and TRBJ2-1; TRBD2 is a possible D gene (5 bases). V lost 4 bases and J lost 16, with 21 bases in between. Germline V gives CDR1 SGHRS, CDR2 YFSETQ. CDR3 length equals 13 residues. CDR3 sequence (DNA): TGCGCCAGCAGCGGCCTAGCCGGAGCTGAACCATTCTTC. Protein sequence: CASSGLAGAEPFF.

This clone was observed a few times. The chain employs TRBV28 and TRBJ2-7; the D is unclear. The CDR3 totals 11 residues. Looked up from germline, CDR1 is MDHEN and CDR2 is SYDVKM. V dropped 6 bases and J dropped 4 bases, with 7 bases sitting between them. The CDR3 region is CASSILYEQYF. The CDR3 region has the DNA TGTGCCAGCAGCATCTTATACGAGCAGTACTTC.

Of note for this clone: The same CDR3 arises from other DNA sequences in this sample as well. The genes are TRBV10-3 and TRBJ2-1; 8 bases align to TRBD2. The germline V gene has CDR1 ENHRY and CDR2 SYGVKD. Unmatched junction bases numbered 3, after V lost 4 bases and J lost 1 base. This CDR3 spans 15 amino acids. The CDR3 DNA reads TGTGCCATCAGTGGCACTAGCGGTTCCTACAATGAGCAGTTCTTC. It is translated as CAISGTSGSYNEQFF.